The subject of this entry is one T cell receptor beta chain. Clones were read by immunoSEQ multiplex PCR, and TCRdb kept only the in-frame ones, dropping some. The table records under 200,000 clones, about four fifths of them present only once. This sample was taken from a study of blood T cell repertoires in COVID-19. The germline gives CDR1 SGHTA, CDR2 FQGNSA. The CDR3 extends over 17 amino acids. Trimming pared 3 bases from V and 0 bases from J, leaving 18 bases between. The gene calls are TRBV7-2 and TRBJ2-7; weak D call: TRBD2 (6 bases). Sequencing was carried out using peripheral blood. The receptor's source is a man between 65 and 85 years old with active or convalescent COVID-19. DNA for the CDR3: TGTGCCAGCAGCTTCTCCTCCGGGACTTCCCGCTCCTACGAGCAGTACTTC. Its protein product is CASSFSSGTSRSYEQYF.